This T cell receptor (beta chain) was profiled in a study of shared clonotypes between healthy human individuals. Findings of the study overall: Sharing across four donors was highest in naive CD4 (roughly 5%) and lowest in memory CD8 (approximately 0.4%). Naive subsets typically showed greater estimated richness than memory subsets.

CD45RO negativity and positive selection for CCR7 defined naive CD8 cells, a population that excluded terminally differentiated effector memory CD45RA+ cells. Profiled with immunoSEQ multiplex PCR; TCRdb holds only in-frame clones, not every one. The sample records about 820,000 clones, around 92% being singletons. V trimming: 5 bases; J trimming: 4 bases; junction bases outside the gene matches: 7. CDR3 size: 16 residues. Germline V gene lookup returns CDR1 SGHTA and CDR2 FQGTGA. Points on this clone: Its specificity is unknown.

This sequence was found in a man aged 30-40 years in good health. Sequencing used naive CD8+ T cells sorted from blood. This chain links TRBV7-3 with TRBJ2-1, with 11 bases lining up with TRBD1. CDR3 protein: CASSEHGQGAYNEQFF. The CDR3 bases are TGTGCCAGCAGCGAACACGGACAGGGGGCTTACAATGAGCAGTTCTTC.